This T cell receptor beta chain was sequenced during a study of vaccination effects on CD4 cells after COVID-19. Looking at the study overall: The median interval between the second dose and post-vaccine sampling was 72 days.

Repertoires were generated with immunoSEQ multiplex PCR, while TCRdb's copy carries only in-frame clones and drops some. The sample carries under 40,000 clones, approximately 80% recorded once. Trimming took 3 bases from V and 8 from J; bases not matched to a gene: 6. In germline, CDR1 is SGHRS, CDR2 YFSETQ. This CDR3 is built from 15 residues. Expansion with viral peptide pools was applied to antigen-specific CD4+ T cells by the ViraFEST assay prior to sequencing. Isolation of CD4+ T cells took place after 10 days of culture. Each person got two doses of an mRNA SARS-CoV-2 vaccine, BNT162b2 or mRNA-1273. In the vaccine recipients, nucleocapsid antibodies were negative and there was no prior SARS-CoV-2 infection. Broader study findings: Clones induced by infection and by vaccine showed marked clonal contraction late after vaccination.

A remark on this clone: Antigen: not known.

The sequences come from CD4+ T cells from PBMCs cultured with HCoV-NL63 spike peptides, collected after COVID-19 vaccination. The sequence came from a human donor who received a COVID-19 vaccine. Some clones in this sample may be carry-over from other donors' samples. The chain carries TRBV5-1 and TRBJ1-6; 9 bases match TRBD1. CDR3 residues: CASSSGQGIDSPLHF. The CDR3 nucleotides are TGCGCCAGCAGCTCAGGACAGGGGATTGATTCACCCCTCCACTTT. Variable domain in full (rest from reference TRBV5-1 and TRBJ1-6): KAGVTQTPRYLIKTRGQQVTLSCSPISGHRSVSWYQQTPGQGLQFLFEYFSETQRNKGNFPGRFSGRQFSNSRSEMNVSTLELGDSALYLCASSSGQGIDSPLHFGNGTRLTVT.